This entry lists 20 T cell receptor beta chains sequenced from one sample in a study of OX40 agonist ivuxolimab in advanced cancers. The data were produced by immunoSEQ multiplex PCR, yet TCRdb's version contains in-frame clones alone and is incomplete. The sample lists over 95,000 clones; around nine tenths were seen once. The sequenced sample was CD4+ or CD8+ T cells sorted from blood, obtained in a trial of the OX40 agonist ivuxolimab. The receptors shown here come from an adult with an advanced solid tumor such as melanoma, head and neck, liver or kidney cancer.

For the CDR3, the DNA is TGCGCCAGCAGCCGAGGACTAGCGGGAGGGACGGGCGAGACCCAGTACTTC. This codes for CASSRGLAGGTGETQYF. The chain has TRBV4-1 and TRBJ2-5; TRBD2 matches at 15 bases. Trimming cost V 4 bases and J 5 bases; bases outside gene matches: 8. In germline, CDR1 is MGHRA, CDR2 YSYEKL. The CDR3 loop spans 17 amino acids.

This clone has only one observation. This rearrangement joins TRBV18 to TRBJ2-3, with D uncertain. Germline lookup yields CDR1 KGHSH and CDR2 LQKENI. V lost 0 bases and J lost 0, with 10 bases in between. The CDR3 extends over 16 amino acids. The CDR3 reads CASSPPPQPSTDTQYF. In DNA form, the CDR3 reads TGTGCCAGCTCACCACCCCCACAGCCTAGCACAGATACGCAGTATTTT.

The J gene is TRBJ2-7, the V gene TRBV5-1; D is ambiguous. Trimming took off 3 bases at V and 9 bases at J, with 10 bases between the two ends. The CDR3 is 11 residues long. Looked up from germline, CDR1 is SGHRS and CDR2 is YFSETQ. CDR3 region: CASSSSDVQYF. The DNA for the CDR3 is TGCGCCAGCAGCTCGTCGGATGTGCAGTACTTC.

The genes are TRBV7-2 and TRBJ2-1; D may be TRBD1 (6 bases). The germline V gene encodes CDR1 SGHTA and CDR2 FQGNSA. The V gene lost 1 base and the J gene lost 5 bases, with 12 bases spanning the gap. This CDR3 has 15 amino acids. CDR3 DNA: TGTGCCAGCAGCTTAGGGGGGCCCGGGCACAATGAGCAGTTCTTC. It encodes CASSLGGPGHNEQFF.

V is TRBV5-6 and J is TRBJ2-7; TRBD2 matches at 9 bases. The CDR3 has 15 amino acids. CDR1 SGHDT and CDR2 YYEEEE come from the germline V gene. V lost 4 bases to trimming and J lost 0 bases; unmatched junction nucleotides: 5. DNA for the CDR3: TGTGCCAGCAGCCTGACTAGCGGCCTCTCCTACGAGCAGTACTTC. It encodes CASSLTSGLSYEQYF.

This chain links TRBV4-2 with TRBJ2-3; 11 bases line up with TRBD2. Germline loops: CDR1 LGHNA, CDR2 YNFKEQ. The CDR3 loop spans 16 amino acids. V shed 3 bases and J 4 bases; nucleotides not matched to a gene: 6. The chain's CDR3 is CASSHQTSGVADTQYF. DNA of the CDR3: TGTGCCAGCAGCCACCAGACTAGCGGGGTGGCAGATACGCAGTATTTT.

The chain recombines TRBV21-1 with TRBJ1-5. TRBV21-1 is termed a pseudogene. CDR3 length: 14 residues. The chain's CDR3 is CARGGGTINQPQHF. CDR3 DNA: TGTGCCCGCGGGGGGGGGACGATCAATCAGCCCCAGCATTTT.

The genes are TRBV18 and TRBJ2-7, with 8 bases lining up with TRBD1. Germline V gene data show CDR1 as KGHSH and CDR2 as LQKENI. The CDR3 has 14 residues. V lost 3 bases to trimming and J lost 5 bases; unmatched junction nucleotides: 6. DNA of the CDR3: TGTGCCAGCTCACCCCGACAGGGGATAAACGAGCAGTACTTC. It yields the protein CASSPRQGINEQYF.

V is TRBV5-1 and J is TRBJ2-7, with 8 nucleotides matching TRBD1. CDR1 SGHRS and CDR2 YFSETQ come from the germline V gene. The CDR3 length is 15 residues. V shed 4 bases, J shed 3 bases, and the junction held 9 bases outside the gene matches. CDR3 sequence (DNA): TGCGCCAGCAGCGTAACCGGGACAGGAGTCTACGAGCAGTACTTC. This gives the protein CASSVTGTGVYEQYF. Full variable domain (remainder filled in from reference TRBV5-1 and TRBJ2-7): KAGVTQTPRYLIKTRGQQVTLSCSPISGHRSVSWYQQTPGQGLQFLFEYFSETQRNKGNFPGRFSGRQFSNSRSEMNVSTLELGDSALYLCASSVTGTGVYEQYFGPGTRLTVT.

The chain has TRBV28 and TRBJ1-5, with 7 bases that match TRBD1. This CDR3 has 15 residues. The junction had 8 bases not matched to a gene; V was cut back by 8 bases and J by 1 base. CDR1 and CDR2 (germline): MDHEN, SYDVKM. The CDR3 bases are TGTGCCAGCTGCCCTTCACAGGGGAGCAATCAGCCCCAGCATTTT. Its protein is CASCPSQGSNQPQHF.

The chain uses TRBV6-5 and TRBJ1-5; tentatively, D is TRBD1 (6 bases). Trimming took off 5 bases at V and 4 bases at J, with 9 bases between the two ends. The CDR3 is made up of 13 amino acids. Germline CDR1 reads MNHEY; CDR2 reads SVGAGI. CDR3 loop: CASSRGGNQPQHF. The CDR3 nucleotides are TGTGCCAGCAGTCGAGGGGGGAATCAGCCCCAGCATTTT.

This clone has a single count. J is TRBJ1-6 and V is TRBV4-3, with 7 bases identical to TRBD1. Trimming removed 4 bases from V and 5 bases from J; junction bases left unmatched: 8. The germline gives CDR1 LGHNA, CDR2 YSLEER. This CDR3 is built from 16 residues. The CDR3 coding sequence is TGCGCCAGCAGCCTAGACCGGGACAGAGATAATTCACCCCTCCACTTT. This gives the protein CASSLDRDRDNSPLHF.

The chain recombines TRBV6-5 with TRBJ1-2, with D tentatively TRBD1 (6 bases). Germline assignment: CDR1 MNHEY and CDR2 SVGAGI. V lost 5 bases to trimming and J lost 6 bases, with 16 bases between them. This CDR3 contains 14 residues. The CDR3 DNA is TGTGCCAGCAGTGAACGCGGGCACAGGGATGGCTACACCTTC. Translated: CASSERGHRDGYTF.

V gene TRBV5-1 combines with J gene TRBJ2-7; D call uncertain. Germline CDR1 reads SGHRS; CDR2 reads YFSETQ. The V end lost 1 base, the J end lost 3 bases, and 5 bases lay between the germline ends. This CDR3 region has 12 residues. CDR3 DNA: TGCGCCAGCAGCTTGTTAGGCTACGAGCAGTACTTC. Amino acids: CASSLLGYEQYF.

This chain connects TRBV5-1 to TRBJ2-2, with TRBD2 matching over 10 bases. V lost 6 bases to trimming and J lost 7 bases; unmatched junction nucleotides: 9. Germline values: CDR1 SGHRS, CDR2 YFSETQ. The CDR3 spans 15 residues. CDR3 in DNA: TGCGCCAGCATGACGCTAGCGGGAGTCGACGGGGAGCTGTTTTTT. As protein: CASMTLAGVDGELFF. Using reference TRBV5-1 and TRBJ2-2 for the parts outside the CDR3, the full variable domain is KAGVTQTPRYLIKTRGQQVTLSCSPISGHRSVSWYQQTPGQGLQFLFEYFSETQRNKGNFPGRFSGRQFSNSRSEMNVSTLELGDSALYLCASMTLAGVDGELFFGEGSRLTVL.

The CDR3 sequence: CASTTYDTNYGYTF. The CDR3 DNA follows: TGCGCCAGCACCACCTATGATACTAACTATGGCTACACCTTC. The V call is TRBV4-1, the J call TRBJ1-2; no clear D gene. The CDR3 has 14 residues. V gave up 7 bases and J gave up 0 bases, with 12 bases separating them. Germline CDR1 is MGHRA and CDR2 is YSYEKL.

This sequence joins TRBV28 and TRBJ1-1; D is uncertain. V lost 8 bases to trimming and J lost 6 bases, with 7 bases between them. The germline V gene has CDR1 MDHEN and CDR2 SYDVKM. This CDR3 is built from 10 residues. The CDR3 here is CASGGPEAFF. CDR3 DNA: TGTGCCAGCGGTGGCCCTGAAGCTTTCTTT.

This chain uses TRBV6-5 with TRBJ1-4; D not resolved. Germline V gives CDR1 MNHEY, CDR2 SVGAGI. The CDR3 totals 13 residues. The V end was cut by 5 bases, the J end by 7 bases, with 11 bases between. The CDR3 loop reads CASSRTSSEKLFF. In nucleotides, the CDR3 is TGTGCCAGCAGTCGGACCAGCTCTGAAAAACTGTTTTTT.

This clone was counted a few times. This chain uses TRBV11-2 with TRBJ1-1; 7 bases match TRBD1. This CDR3 region has 18 residues. The V gene end was trimmed by 5 bases and the J gene end by 1 base; junction bases not matched to a gene: 16. Germline lookup yields CDR1 SGHAT and CDR2 FQNNGV. The CDR3: CASSRTGRTRLGNTEAFF. The CDR3 DNA follows: TGTGCCAGCAGCAGGACAGGACGGACGCGTTTAGGGAACACTGAAGCTTTCTTT.

This clone was seen a single time. This rearrangement joins TRBV15 to TRBJ2-7, with TRBD1 matching 8 bases. The CDR3 is 15 amino acids. The J segment lost 3 bases and the V segment lost 1 base, leaving 5 bases of the junction unmatched. Germline CDR1 is LNHNV and CDR2 is YYDKDF (reference sequence). The CDR3, as DNA: TGTGCCACCAGCAGAGCAGGGGGCCGAGACTACGAGCAGTACTTC. This encodes CATSRAGGRDYEQYF.